This T cell receptor beta chain stems from a study of shared T cell receptors in the human thymus. Profiling relied on immunoSEQ multiplex PCR, and the TCRdb table lists in-frame clones only, not all of them. The data contain 500,000 to 550,000 clones, about four fifths of them singletons. Trimming pared 6 bases from V and 6 bases from J, leaving 15 bases between. In germline, CDR1 is GTSNPN, CDR2 SVGIG (reference sequence). This CDR3 region has 12 residues. These data were also reused for a study on human thymus T cells. That report notes: Thymus was obtained from resections taken during corrective heart surgery. Thymic repertoires overlap heavily among unrelated individuals, related research has reported.

The sequence came from a boy under two years old with a congenital heart defect. Sequences were obtained from thymocytes. The chain combines TRBV30 with TRBJ2-7; tentative D call: TRBD2 (6 bases). CDR3 coding DNA: TGTGCCTGCATGGGAGGTTGGGGCGAGCAGTACTTC. Translating it yields CACMGGWGEQYF.